This T cell receptor (beta chain) was found in a study of monozygotic twins with inflammatory bowel disease (dated by TCRdb to between 2018 and 2021). About the full investigation: In total, about 30 monozygotic twin pairs made up the full study: 19 Danish pairs, all IBD-discordant, plus nine German pairs, of which four were IBD-concordant and five were IBD-discordant. The search for disease-associated traits relied mainly on comparing, within discordant pairs, IBD patients with their genetically identical healthy co-twins. Each individual had, on average, about 151 000 unique TCRalpha sequences and 181 000 unique TCRbeta sequences available for analysis.

Findings and caveats that apply to the study as a whole: The analysis was unable to tell apart different T cell subtypes. Fewer clonotypes were shared with other individuals by IBD patients than by healthy twins, most markedly in patients showing signs of disease activity. The results gave no support for a single strong signal or clonotype linked to IBD. Differing immunosuppressive treatments among patients may have added background noise and inter-individual variability to the repertoires. No difference in repertoire similarity was observed between concordant and discordant twins, possibly owing to limited statistical power. Measured by the inverse Simpson index, TCRbeta repertoire diversity was lower in IBD patients than in their healthy co-twins.

As encoded in the germline V gene, CDR1 is SQVTM while CDR2 is ANQGSEA. The CDR3 has 14 amino acids, counting the end cysteine and phenylalanine. The record lacks a DNA sequence. From each donor, a roughly 2.6 ml peripheral blood sample was collected into PAXgene tubes and stored at -80 degrees C. Total RNA was isolated from whole blood with the PAXgene blood miRNA kit on an automated QIAcube, without T cell sorting. Deep TCRalpha and TCRbeta repertoire profiling with unique molecular barcoding was performed on peripheral blood of monozygotic twin pairs concordant or discordant for inflammatory bowel disease. Smoking habits were recorded for all twin pairs, and each individual was classified as a current, former or never smoker. As concerns this clonotype: The target of this receptor is not known.

Libraries came from 5' RACE. For each TCR library, 3,500 to 4,500 ng of total RNA was used. For each sample, cDNA synthesis was carried out in eight separate reactions using SMARTScribe reverse transcriptase. During cDNA synthesis, template switching was used to introduce unique molecular identifiers that contained a 6-nucleotide sample barcode. TCRalpha and TCRbeta cDNA was amplified by two nested PCRs of approximately 16 and 10 cycles, with bead purification after each PCR. Before amplification, cDNA was treated with uracil DNA-glycosylase and purified using the QIAquick PCR purification kit. The second PCR was the step at which Illumina TruSeq-compatible adapters and sample-specific barcodes were added. Library quality and concentration were assessed using TapeStation and Qubit, and roughly 5 ng of each library was pooled. Sequencing of the pooled libraries was done on an Illumina HiSeq2500 single-index Rapid Run using custom sequencing primers and 2 x 100 bp reads. As for the authors' bioinformatics: PCR and sequencing errors were corrected by UMI-based consensus assembly using MiGEC version 1.2.6. MiXCR version 2.1.1 was used to carry out V(D)J alignment, clonotype assembly and CDR3 extraction. Gene usage, clonotype sharing and MAIT/NKT TCR abundance were normalised by analysing the top 1000, 10 000 and 20 000 clonotypes per sample. Diversity was computed as the inverse Simpson index with the vegan R package after downsampling to 27 000 UMIs. Statistical testing used paired Mann-Whitney U tests on the discordant twin pairs and applied Benjamini-Hochberg correction for multiple testing. The reads underwent TCRdb reprocessing, giving one record for each CDR3 protein sequence and no DNA. The V and J calls come from TCRdb's annotation, not from the publication. This sample's table lists approximately 330,000 distinct CDR3 sequences. Roughly 2% of the sample comes from the top ten.

The chain was built from TRBV29-1 and TRBJ2-3; TCRdb lists TRBD2, though no DNA is available to test this call. The sequence came from a human donor with ulcerative colitis or Crohn's disease, or a healthy co-twin of an affected twin (not recorded which). The sample comprised blood. The CDR3 has the sequence CSALVSQVTDTQYF.